These T cell receptor beta chains were read from a single sample in a study of radiotherapy plus CTLA-4 blockade in lung cancer. Sequencing used immunoSEQ multiplex PCR; TCRdb keeps in-frame clones, though not all of them. This sample carries 49,000 or so clones, roughly 76% of them seen once, and the ten largest clones take approximately 8.3%. The source material was peripheral blood, sampled from a patient treated with radiotherapy plus ipilimumab. The receptors derive from a human donor with non-small cell lung cancer who had stable disease on radiotherapy plus ipilimumab. Both conserved end residues are part of each CDR3. A D gene is named only where the DNA matches it firmly. A row's size may be missing; if present it is once, few, many or a size class.

size	J	D	V	DNA	CDR3
.	TRBJ2-1	.	TRBV2	TGTGCCAGCAGTGGAAGGAGTGAGCAGTTCTTC	CASSGRSEQFF
.	TRBJ2-3	.	TRBV5-1	TGCGCCAGCAGCAGAAGGGGCACAGATACGCAGTATTTT	CASSRRGTDTQYF
once	TRBJ1-5	TRBD1	TRBV6-5	TGTGCCAGCAGTTACTCCGGACAGGGCAACCAGCCCCAGCATTTT	CASSYSGQGNQPQHF
.	TRBJ2-5	TRBD2	TRBV5-1	TGCGCCAGCAGCCTGGGACTACCGACGCCTTTAGAGACCCAGTACTTC	CASSLGLPTPLETQYF
few	TRBJ2-7	TRBD2	TRBV9	TGTGCCAGCAGCGCGGGACTAGCGGGGGTCAAACGCGGCTACGAGCAGTACTTC	CASSAGLAGVKRGYEQYF
.	TRBJ2-6	TRBD2	TRBV9	TGTGCCAGCAGCGTTTCAGTTAGCGGGAACTCTGGGGCCAACGTCCTGACTTTC	CASSVSVSGNSGANVLTF
.	TRBJ1-4	.	TRBV6-1	TGTGCCAGCAGTGATCGGCAGGGGTATCGGGAAAAACTGTTTTTT	CASSDRQGYREKLFF
.	TRBJ1-1	.	TRBV7-9	TGTGCCGGCCCTAGGGCTTTCTTT	CAGPRAFF
many	TRBJ2-4	TRBD1	TRBV2	TGTGCCAGCAGCCCCGGGACAGAAAAAAACATTCAGTACTTC	CASSPGTEKNIQYF
many	TRBJ1-4	TRBD1	TRBV10-3	TGTGCCGTCAAACCAGGGGGAGCTAATGAAAAACTGTTTTTT	CAVKPGGANEKLFF
.	TRBJ2-2	.	TRBV10-2	TGCGCCAGCCGACTAGGGACCGGGGAGCTGTTTTTT	CASRLGTGELFF
.	TRBJ1-5	.	TRBV27	TGTGCCAGCAGTTTAGAGGGCAGACCGGAATATCAGCCCCAGCATTTT	CASSLEGRPEYQPQHF
.	TRBJ2-1	.	TRBV5-6	TGTGCCAGCAGCTTCCTGGGGGAGCAGTTCTTC	CASSFLGEQFF
.	TRBJ2-7	.	TRBV5-1	TGCGCCAGCAGCTTGGTGGGCACTTCCTACGAGCAGTACTTC	CASSLVGTSYEQYF
.	TRBJ1-3	.	TRBV5-1	TGCGCCAGCAGCTCCTCCGGAGCAGGGTCTGGAAACACCATATATTTT	CASSSSGAGSGNTIYF
.	TRBJ2-3	TRBD2	TRBV12-5	TGTGCTAGTGGTTTGGGGGGACTAGGTTCAGATACGCAGTATTTT	CASGLGGLGSDTQYF
.	TRBJ1-2	.	TRBV5-6	TGTGCCAGCAGCCCTGGTGGCAGTTTCTATGGCTACACCTTC	CASSPGGSFYGYTF
.	TRBJ1-2	.	TRBV6-1	TGTGCCTCGAGGGGCGGCCCCCCCACGTATGGCTACACCTTC	CASRGGPPTYGYTF
once	TRBJ2-1	TRBD1	TRBV2	TGTGCCAGCAGTTGGGGACAGGCTTTCGATGAGCAGTTCTTC	CASSWGQAFDEQFF
.	TRBJ1-2	.	TRBV6-1	TGTGCCAGCAGTGAAGGCGGCAGCAACTATGGCTACACCTTC	CASSEGGSNYGYTF
.	TRBJ1-1	.	TRBV6-4	TGTGCCAGCAGTGAGGGACCCACGAACACTGAAGCTTTCTTT	CASSEGPTNTEAFF
.	TRBJ1-2	.	TRBV7-2	TGTGCCAGCAGCCCTGGTGGACTGGGTAACTATGGCTACACCTTC	CASSPGGLGNYGYTF